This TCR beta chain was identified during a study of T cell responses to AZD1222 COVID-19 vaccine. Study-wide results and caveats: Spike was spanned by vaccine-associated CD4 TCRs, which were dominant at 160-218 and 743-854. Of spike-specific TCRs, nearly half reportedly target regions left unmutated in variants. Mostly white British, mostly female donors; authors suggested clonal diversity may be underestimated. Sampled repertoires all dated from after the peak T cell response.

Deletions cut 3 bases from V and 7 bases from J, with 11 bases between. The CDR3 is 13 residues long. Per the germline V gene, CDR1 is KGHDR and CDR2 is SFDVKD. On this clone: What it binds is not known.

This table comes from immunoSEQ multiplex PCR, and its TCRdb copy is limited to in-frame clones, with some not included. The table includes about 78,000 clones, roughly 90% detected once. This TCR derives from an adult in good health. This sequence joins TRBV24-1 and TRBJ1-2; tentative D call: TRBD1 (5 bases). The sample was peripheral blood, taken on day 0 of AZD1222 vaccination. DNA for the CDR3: TGTGCCACCAGTGATGGTTGGGGGGGTGGCTACACCTTC. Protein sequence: CATSDGWGGGYTF.